The text below deals with one T cell receptor (beta chain). Its specificity is unknown. This specimen belongs to a study of T cell responses to AZD1222 COVID-19 vaccine. Study background: Second doses that came at about 4 or about 12 weeks were put together. Broader study findings: Clonal diversity may have been underestimated in mostly white British donors. CD4 TCRs linked to vaccination spanned spike, dominating at 160-218 and 743-854. Just 5 to 7 people given AZD1222 tested seropositive at baseline.

TCRdb's table, derived via immunoSEQ multiplex PCR, lists solely in-frame clones and lacks some. The sample includes around 110,000 clones, 80% to 90% of them seen just once. Sequences were derived from peripheral blood, sampled on day 0 of AZD1222 vaccination. The TCR comes from an adult in good health.

CDR3 DNA sequence: TGTGCCAGCAGTTTGCTCGGGGGTGAAAAACTGTTTTTT. Protein: CASSLLGGEKLFF. The chain employs TRBV27 and TRBJ1-4; possibly TRBD1 for D (5 bases). CDR3 length: 13 residues. CDR1 and CDR2 from the germline V gene are MNHEY and SMNVEV (reference sequence). V gave up 3 bases and J gave up 7 bases, with 9 bases separating them.